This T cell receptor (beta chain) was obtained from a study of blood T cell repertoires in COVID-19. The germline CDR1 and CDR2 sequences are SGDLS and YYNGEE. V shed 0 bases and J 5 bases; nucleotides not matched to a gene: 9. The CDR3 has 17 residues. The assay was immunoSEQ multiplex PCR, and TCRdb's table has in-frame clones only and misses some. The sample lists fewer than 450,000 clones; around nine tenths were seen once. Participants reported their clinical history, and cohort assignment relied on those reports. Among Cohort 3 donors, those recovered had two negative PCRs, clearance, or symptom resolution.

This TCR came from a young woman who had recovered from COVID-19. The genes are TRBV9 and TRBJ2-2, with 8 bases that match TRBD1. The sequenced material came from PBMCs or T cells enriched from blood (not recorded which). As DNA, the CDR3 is TGTGCCAGCAGCGTAGTCGGGACAGGAAGGGGGACCGGGGAGCTGTTTTTT. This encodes CASSVVGTGRGTGELFF. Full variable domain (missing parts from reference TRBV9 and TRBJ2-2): DSGVTQTPKHLITATGQRVTLRCSPRSGDLSVYWYQQSLDQGLQFLIQYYNGEERAKGNILERFSAQQFPDLHSELNLSSLELGDSALYFCASSVVGTGRGTGELFFGEGSRLTVL.